The TCR beta chain described here comes from a study of blood T cell repertoires in COVID-19. In the study overall: Italy, Spain and the United States were the sources of the convalescent and acute COVID-19 samples. Sources were T cells, B-cell-depleted T cells, or PBMCs; the material itself was cDNA or gDNA.

TCRdb's table, derived via immunoSEQ multiplex PCR, lists solely in-frame clones and lacks some. The repertoire holds about 260,000 clones, with 83% as singletons. This clone has just a few counts. Germline values: CDR1 LNHDA, CDR2 SQIVND (reference sequence). The CDR3 contains 16 residues. Germline trimming cut 10 bases from V and 2 bases from J; bases unmatched to any gene: 11. The chain employs TRBV19 and TRBJ2-3; TRBD2 agrees at 11 bases. This clonotype was obtained from a woman between 50 and 59 years old who had recovered from COVID-19. The sequenced sample consisted of peripheral blood. The CDR3 bases are TGTGCCACTTGGGGGCCTAGCGGGGGGTCCACAGATACGCAGTATTTT. Translation gives CATWGPSGGSTDTQYF.